The clone carrying this T cell receptor beta chain was counted ten times or more. This sample stems from a study of regulatory T cells in long-lasting Graves disease. Germline CDR1 reads MNHNS; CDR2 reads SASEGT. The V end lost 7 bases, the J end lost 4 bases, and 14 bases lay between the germline ends. This CDR3 contains 14 residues. Time point given: persistent/refractory GD, antithyroid drugs over 5 years with positive TRAb. There was RNA extracted from PBMCs, and the TCR library was made from it. The TCR beta library used iRepertoire HTBI primers with Arm-PCR amplification of CDR3. In TCRdb, the multiplex PCR reads were re-called with MiXCR into one record per CDR3 protein. The sample lists fewer than 600,000 distinct CDR3 sequences, 20% to 25% occurring once.

This clonotype was obtained from a female donor with Graves disease. The sample here was peripheral blood mononuclear cells (PBMCs), taken when the disease was refractory, from a patient treated with antithyroid drugs. The chain recombines TRBV6-1 with TRBJ1-5; perhaps TRBD1 as D (6 bases). CDR3 residues: CASTIGQLNQPQHF. In nucleotides, the CDR3 is TGTGCCAGCACCATCGGACAGCTTAATCAGCCCCAGCATTTT.